This TCR beta chain was sequenced in a study of blood T cell repertoires in COVID-19. The CDR3 contains 13 residues. V was pared by 3 bases and J by 7 bases, with 7 bases between. CDR1 SEHNR and CDR2 FQNEAQ come from the germline V gene (reference sequence). Sequencing was performed with immunoSEQ multiplex PCR; in TCRdb, only in-frame clones are kept and a portion is missing. The sample yields approximately 440,000 clones, approximately 89% seen once. This chain joins TRBV7-9 and TRBJ1-6; the D is unclear. The sequencing input was peripheral blood. The receptor was derived from a woman in her forties or fifties with COVID-19, enrolled during active disease. CDR3 in amino acids: CASSFSWNSPLHF. CDR3 coding DNA: TGTGCCAGCAGCTTTAGCTGGAATTCACCCCTCCACTTT. The full variable domain, with the rest looked up from reference TRBV7-9 and TRBJ1-6, is DTGVSQNPRHKITKRGQNVTFRCDPISEHNRLYWYRQTLGQGPEFLTYFQNEAQLEKSRLLSDRFSAERPKGSFSTLEIQRTEQGDSAMYLCASSFSWNSPLHFGNGTRLTVT.